The rows below give T cell receptor beta chains drawn from one sample of a study of T cell changes during pregnancy in multiple sclerosis. Profiled with immunoSEQ multiplex PCR; TCRdb holds only in-frame clones, not every one. Counted here are roughly 40,000 clones, about nine tenths occurring once; the ten biggest clones make up roughly 0.61%. The material sequenced was CD4+ T cells from peripheral blood mononuclear cells, taken in the first trimester of pregnancy. The receptors were sampled from a female donor with multiple sclerosis, enrolled in a pregnancy study. Each CDR3 is given with its conserved first and last residue. The order of the fields is J gene, V gene, D gene, clone size, CDR3 protein, CDR3 DNA. D genes are given only for firm matches. Rows give clone size only sometimes, using once, few, many, or a class for an expanded clone.

TRBJ1-5	TRBV4-2	.	.	CASSQDSNQPQHF	TGTGCCAGCAGCCAAGACTCTAATCAGCCCCAGCATTTT
TRBJ2-1	TRBV28	.	.	CASSSPSSYNEQFF	TGTGCCAGCAGTTCCCCGTCGTCCTACAATGAGCAGTTCTTC
TRBJ1-6	TRBV6-6	.	.	CASTIRGINSPLHF	TGTGCCAGCACCATCAGGGGAATTAATTCACCCCTCCACTTT
TRBJ1-2	TRBV11-2	.	.	CASRNTGYGYTF	TGTGCCAGCAGGAACACAGGGTATGGCTACACCTTC
TRBJ2-7	TRBV2	TRBD2	.	CASSDFRVFSGRYEQYF	TGTGCCAGCAGTGACTTCCGCGTTTTTAGCGGGAGGTACGAGCAGTACTTC
TRBJ2-2	TRBV5-1	.	few	CASSSTMTGNTGELFF	TGCGCCAGCAGCTCTACGATGACGGGAAACACCGGGGAGCTGTTTTTT
TRBJ2-7	TRBV2	.	.	CASSPKWGDYVGEQYF	TGTGCCAGCAGCCCCAAGTGGGGGGATTACGTTGGCGAGCAGTACTTC
TRBJ2-1	TRBV5-1	TRBD1	few	CASGLTGHHNEQFF	TGCGCCAGCGGTTTGACAGGGCACCACAATGAGCAGTTCTTC
TRBJ2-3	TRBV19	TRBD2	.	CASSMEASGRTDTQYF	TGTGCCAGTAGTATGGAGGCTAGCGGCCGCACAGATACGCAGTATTTT
TRBJ1-4	TRBV11-2	.	.	CASSLTRGGASNEKLFF	TGTGCCAGCAGCCTGACTAGGGGGGGGGCTAGTAATGAAAAACTGTTTTTT
TRBJ2-3	TRBV5-6	TRBD2	few	CASSLEASGHTDTQYF	TGTGCCAGCAGCTTGGAAGCTAGCGGGCACACAGATACGCAGTATTTT